These 25 T cell receptor beta chains share one sample of origin, sequenced in a study of OX40 agonist ivuxolimab in advanced cancers. The table came from immunoSEQ multiplex PCR; TCRdb's copy has only in-frame clones and leaves some out. The table includes 50,000 to 60,000 clones, around 90% detected once. The source material was CD4+ or CD8+ T cells sorted from blood, sampled in a trial of the OX40 agonist ivuxolimab. The source of these receptors is an adult with an advanced solid tumor such as melanoma, head and neck, liver or kidney cancer.

The chain joins TRBV29-1 to TRBJ1-2; perhaps TRBD1 as D (6 bases). Germline values: CDR1 SQVTM, CDR2 ANQGSEA. This CDR3 has 14 residues. Between the trimmed V and J ends, which lost 3 bases and 4 bases, there was a span of 15 bases. CDR3 residues: CSVEVGGPTYGYTF. CDR3 bases: TGCAGCGTTGAGGTCGGGGGCCCTACCTATGGCTACACCTTC. Looking up the rest from reference TRBV29-1 and TRBJ1-2 gives the full variable domain: SAVISQKPSRDICQRGTSLTIQCQVDSQVTMMFWYRQQPGQSLTLIATANQGSEATYESGFVIDKFPISRPNLTFSTLTVSNMSPEDSSIYLCSVEVGGPTYGYTFGSGTRLTVV.

V is TRBV10-2 and J is TRBJ1-5; a weak D match, TRBD1 (5 bases). Germline-derived CDR1 and CDR2 are WSHSY and SAAADI. There are 15 residues in the CDR3. The ends were cut back, 8 bases at V and 2 bases at J, with 16 bases in the middle. The CDR3 region is CASAPGGIGNQPQHF. The DNA of the CDR3 is TGCGCCAGCGCACCCGGGGGGATCGGCAATCAGCCCCAGCATTTT.

The V gene is TRBV6-4, the J gene TRBJ2-3; 11 bases map to TRBD2. The V gene's germline CDR1 is MRHNA and CDR2 SNTAGT. This CDR3 has 15 amino acids. Trimming cost V 8 bases and J 4 bases; bases outside gene matches: 8. The CDR3 DNA reads as TGTGCCAGCGCCACTAGCGGGGGATCGGCAGATACGCAGTATTTT. It yields the protein CASATSGGSADTQYF.

The genes are TRBV4-3 and TRBJ2-3, with TRBD1 matching 10 bases. The ends lost 7 bases at V and 1 base at J; junction bases unmatched: 5. The CDR3 has 15 amino acids. The germline V gene encodes CDR1 LGHNA and CDR2 YSLEER. CDR3 in DNA: TGCGCCAGCAATACCGGGACAGGGGGCACAGATACGCAGTATTTT. Amino acid sequence: CASNTGTGGTDTQYF.

The chain links TRBV7-2 to TRBJ2-5; no definite D call. Trimming cost V 1 base and J 0 bases, with 12 bases left between them. Looked up from germline, CDR1 is SGHTA and CDR2 is FQGNSA. The CDR3 has 16 residues. CDR3 loop: CASSLDSRQDQETQYF. The CDR3 DNA sequence: TGTGCCAGCAGCTTAGACAGTCGGCAGGACCAAGAGACCCAGTACTTC.

This chain joins TRBV4-3 and TRBJ2-7, with 7 bases identical to TRBD2. Trimming at V came to 1 base and at J to 1 base, leaving 4 bases not matched to a gene. The CDR3 length is 15 residues. Germline CDR1 and CDR2: LGHNA and YSLEER. Written as DNA, the CDR3 is TGCGCCAGCAGCCAAGCCCTGGGGGGGTCCTACGAGCAGTACTTC. The encoded protein is CASSQALGGSYEQYF.

The V and J genes are TRBV5-8 and TRBJ2-5, with TRBD2 matching 10 bases. The CDR3 totals 16 residues. Trimming removed 0 bases from V and 2 bases from J; junction bases left unmatched: 4. Per germline, CDR1 SGHTS and CDR2 YDEGEE. As DNA, the CDR3 is TGTGCCAGCAGCTTGGTTAGCGGGGGGCTACAAGAGACCCAGTACTTC. Protein: CASSLVSGGLQETQYF.

The J gene is TRBJ1-2, the V gene TRBV9; 7 bases are a match to TRBD1. Germline CDR1 and CDR2: SGDLS and YYNGEE. Losses at the gene ends were 3 bases for V and 7 bases for J; bases not matched to a gene: 6. The CDR3 is 13 amino acids. Here the CDR3 reads CASSAGTDFGYTF. The CDR3 DNA sequence: TGTGCCAGCAGCGCCGGGACAGATTTTGGCTACACCTTC.

The CDR3 loop is CASSLGAGAAYEQYF. The CDR3 coding sequence is TGTGCCAGCAGCTTGGGGGCGGGAGCGGCCTACGAGCAGTACTTC. The rearrangement uses TRBV5-4 and TRBJ2-7, with 7 nucleotides matching TRBD2. Trimming at V came to 0 bases and at J to 2 bases, leaving 5 bases not matched to a gene. The CDR3 totals 15 residues. Germline lookup yields CDR1 SGHNT and CDR2 YYREEE (reference sequence). The whole variable domain, filled in from reference TRBV5-4 and TRBJ2-7, reads ETGVTQSPTHLIKTRGQQVTLRCSSQSGHNTVSWYQQALGQGPQFIFQYYREEENGRGNFPPRFSGLQFPNYSSELNVNALELDDSALYLCASSLGAGAAYEQYFGPGTRLTVT.

The V gene is TRBV2, the J gene TRBJ1-1; TRBD1 agrees at 7 bases. The CDR3 covers 17 residues. V shed 7 bases, J shed 0 bases, and the junction held 14 bases outside the gene matches. CDR1 is SNHLY, CDR2 FYNNEI, per germline. The DNA of the CDR3 is TGTGCCAGCAACGACCGAACAGGGGCCGCCATGAACACTGAAGCTTTCTTT. Translating it yields CASNDRTGAAMNTEAFF.

The J gene is TRBJ2-1, the V gene TRBV27; 7 bases fit TRBD1. Losses at the gene ends were 6 bases for V and 3 bases for J; bases not matched to a gene: 8. The CDR3 length is 15 residues. The V gene's germline CDR1 is MNHEY and CDR2 SMNVEV (reference sequence). CDR3 protein: CASRIRGQFYNEQFF. In nucleotides, the CDR3 is TGTGCCAGCAGGATTAGGGGACAGTTCTACAATGAGCAGTTCTTC.

Worth noting for this clone: The sample carries other DNA sequences with the same CDR3. The DNA of the CDR3 is TGTGCCAGTAGTATAGTAGGGGGCACTGAAGCTTTCTTT. This translates into CASSIVGGTEAFF. The chain is built from TRBV19 and TRBJ1-1; D is perhaps TRBD1 (6 bases). Germline V gene sequence: CDR1 LNHDA, CDR2 SQIVND (reference sequence). This CDR3 comprises 13 residues. Between the trimmed V and J ends, which lost 1 base and 4 bases, there was a span of 7 bases.

This clone came up once. V is TRBV23-1 and J is TRBJ2-7; D remains unclear. TRBV23-1 is labeled an ORF, and its function is uncertain. The CDR3 sequence is 14 residues long. The V end lost 0 bases, the J end lost 7 bases, and 13 bases lay between the germline ends. CDR3 loop: CASSQSHSVGEQYV. The CDR3 DNA reads TGCGCCAGCAGTCAATCGCATTCGGTGGGGGAGCAGTACGTC.

The chain joins TRBV7-9 to TRBJ1-1; D not certain. The germline CDR1 and CDR2 sequences are SEHNR and FQNEAQ (reference sequence). Trimming took 8 bases from V and 3 from J, leaving 7 bases between them. The CDR3 has 11 amino acids. The CDR3 DNA sequence: TGTGCCAGCGCAGCAGACACTGAAGCTTTCTTT. This encodes CASAADTEAFF.

The V call is TRBV10-3, the J call TRBJ2-7; TRBD2 agrees at 7 bases. V was clipped by 6 bases and J by 2 bases; unmatched bases: 7. The CDR3 runs 14 residues. Per the germline V gene, CDR1 is ENHRY and CDR2 is SYGVKD. CDR3 DNA sequence: TGTGCCATCAGCGATAGCGGGTCGACCTACGAGCAGTACTTC. Protein: CAISDSGSTYEQYF.

This clone was seen only once. The chain has TRBV5-4 and TRBJ2-1, with D perhaps matching TRBD1 or TRBD2 (5 bases each). Germline V gives CDR1 SGHNT, CDR2 YYREEE (reference sequence). This CDR3 comprises 15 residues. The V and J ends lost 4 bases and 4 bases respectively, with 15 bases between them. In DNA form, the CDR3 reads TGTGCCAGCAGCGGAAGGGACGGGCTTTACAATGAGCAGTTCTTC. The encoded protein is CASSGRDGLYNEQFF.

This clone was seen only a few times. The chain recombines TRBV7-9 with TRBJ1-1; unclear D gene. Between the trimmed V and J ends, which lost 6 bases and 0 bases, there was a span of 11 bases. Germline CDR1 reads SEHNR; CDR2 reads FQNEAQ (reference sequence). CDR3 length: 14 residues. CDR3 region: CASRFPDMNTEAFF. The DNA of the CDR3 is TGTGCCAGCAGATTTCCCGACATGAACACTGAAGCTTTCTTT.

The rearrangement links TRBV28 to TRBJ2-5, with D possibly being TRBD2 (5 bases). This CDR3 spans 14 amino acids. Germline values: CDR1 MDHEN, CDR2 SYDVKM. V was clipped by 6 bases and J by 0 bases, with 11 bases between them. In DNA, the CDR3 is TGTGCCAGCAGCCCGCGGGTATACCAAGAGACCCAGTACTTC. This encodes CASSPRVYQETQYF. Combining the CDR3 with reference TRBV28 and TRBJ2-5 gives the whole variable domain DVKVTQSSRYLVKRTGEKVFLECVQDMDHENMFWYRQDPGLGLRLIYFSYDVKMKEKGDIPEGYSVSREKKERFSLILESASTNQTSMYLCASSPRVYQETQYFGPGTRLLVL.

The chain uses TRBV28 and TRBJ2-7; D is unresolved. Per the germline V gene, CDR1 is MDHEN and CDR2 is SYDVKM. The CDR3 runs to 15 residues. The ends were cut back, 6 bases at V and 2 bases at J, with 17 bases in the middle. The CDR3 protein is CASSLPPPDPYEQYF. The CDR3 DNA is TGTGCCAGCAGCCTTCCTCCTCCCGACCCCTACGAGCAGTACTTC.

This rearrangement joins TRBV19 to TRBJ1-5, with D unclear. The CDR3 runs to 15 residues. The V and J ends lost 2 bases and 6 bases respectively, with 14 bases between them. Germline-derived CDR1 and CDR2 are LNHDA and SQIVND (reference sequence). CDR3 nucleotides: TGTGCCAGTAGTATATTTTTCGGGGATGTTCAGCCCCAGCATTTT. Encoded protein: CASSIFFGDVQPQHF.

The genes are TRBV5-4 and TRBJ1-2, with TRBD1 identical over 7 bases. The germline V gene has CDR1 SGHNT and CDR2 YYREEE (reference sequence). Trimming took 4 bases from V and 6 from J; bases not matched to a gene: 9. The CDR3 spans 14 residues. The CDR3 sequence is CASSGTVGWDGYTF. The DNA of the CDR3 is TGTGCCAGCAGCGGGACAGTGGGGTGGGATGGCTACACCTTC.

The chain recombines TRBV10-2 with TRBJ2-3; 7 nucleotides line up with TRBD2. The length of the CDR3 is 14 residues. V dropped 4 bases and J dropped 0; count of bases not matched to a gene: 1. The germline V gene encodes CDR1 WSHSY and CDR2 SAAADI. CDR3 in amino acids: CASSVGGSTDTQYF. CDR3 in DNA: TGCGCCAGCAGTGTGGGGGGGAGCACAGATACGCAGTATTTT.

This clone was seen a few times. J is TRBJ2-1 and V is TRBV6-6; 8 bases line up with TRBD2. Germline V CDR1 and CDR2: MNHNY, SVGAGI (reference sequence). The trim removed 5 bases at V and 7 bases at J, leaving 10 bases unmatched. This CDR3 is 15 amino acids long. CDR3 coding DNA: TGTGCCAGCAGTGTGGGACTAGTAAGGTTGAATGAGCAGTTCTTC. This codes for CASSVGLVRLNEQFF.

The chain carries TRBV4-1 and TRBJ2-5, with 14 bases identical to TRBD2. V lost 0 bases and J lost 4; bases outside the gene matches: 4. Germline loops: CDR1 MGHRA, CDR2 YSYEKL. This CDR3 contains 17 residues. This CDR3 is CASSQDGLAGGGETQYF. DNA of the CDR3: TGCGCCAGCAGCCAAGATGGACTAGCGGGAGGAGGAGAGACCCAGTACTTC.

This clone was seen more than once but under ten times. V and J are TRBV28 and TRBJ2-3; D is ambiguous. Per the germline V gene, CDR1 is MDHEN and CDR2 is SYDVKM. CDR3 length: 13 residues. V dropped 5 bases and J dropped 0 bases, with 6 bases sitting between them. CDR3 amino acids: CASSVRSTDTQYF. Here the CDR3 DNA reads TGTGCCAGCAGTGTCAGGAGCACAGATACGCAGTATTTT. Full variable domain (remainder filled in from reference TRBV28 and TRBJ2-3): DVKVTQSSRYLVKRTGEKVFLECVQDMDHENMFWYRQDPGLGLRLIYFSYDVKMKEKGDIPEGYSVSREKKERFSLILESASTNQTSMYLCASSVRSTDTQYFGPGTRLTVL.